The 5 T cell receptor beta chains below come from one sample, sequenced in a study of regulatory T cells in long-lasting Graves disease. Combining iRepertoire HTBI primers with Arm-PCR of CDR3 regions, the authors built TCR beta libraries. Using its own MiXCR run on the multiplex PCR reads, TCRdb lists one record per CDR3 protein. The sample consists of roughly 420,000 distinct CDR3 sequences, around 15% of them appearing once. Time point of the sample: newly diagnosed GD, antithyroid drugs for less than 3 months. After RNA was extracted from PBMCs, the TCR library was made from it. This sample was shared with a second study, whose subject was T cells in Graves' hyperthyroidism and ophthalmopathy.

Sequencing used peripheral blood mononuclear cells (PBMCs), obtained at new diagnosis, from a patient treated with antithyroid drugs. The origin of the receptors is a woman aged 45-65 years with Graves disease.

Only a few counts were recorded for this clonotype. This rearrangement joins TRBV27 to TRBJ2-4; no firm D call. The CDR3 has 16 residues. Trimming left V 5 bases short and J 0 bases short, with 14 bases between. The germline CDR1 and CDR2 sequences are MNHEY and SMNVEV (reference sequence). The CDR3 here is CASSNWGRLAKNIQYF. Written as DNA, the CDR3 is TGTGCCAGCAGTAACTGGGGAAGGCTAGCCAAAAACATTCAGTACTTC.

The sample holds many counts of this clonotype. The chain recombines TRBV11-2 with TRBJ2-7; no firm D call. Germline CDR1 and CDR2: SGHAT and FQNNGV. Trimming shortened V by 3 bases and J by 3 bases, and 9 bases separated the two germline ends. The CDR3 loop spans 13 amino acids. The DNA for the CDR3 is TGTGCCAGCAGCTTCGGCCAGGACTACGAGCAGTACTTC. Amino acids: CASSFGQDYEQYF.

At least ten counts were recorded for this clonotype. The chain combines TRBV28 with TRBJ1-1; TRBD1 might be the D (5 bases). The CDR3 loop spans 15 amino acids. V lost 5 bases, J lost 1 base, and 14 bases lay in between. In germline, CDR1 is MDHEN, CDR2 SYDVKM. This chain's CDR3 is CASSPGKGANTEAFF. The DNA of the CDR3 is TGTGCCAGCAGTCCAGGGAAAGGGGCGAACACTGAAGCTTTCTTT.

The chain carries TRBV4-2 and TRBJ2-3; 12 nucleotides align to TRBD2. V gave up 1 base and J gave up 0 bases; unmatched junction bases: 11. This CDR3 is built from 20 residues. Germline V gene data show CDR1 as LGHNA and CDR2 as YNFKEQ. The CDR3 loop is CASSQATSGSNWASTDTQYF. The CDR3 nucleotides read TGTGCCAGCAGCCAAGCGACTAGCGGGAGTAATTGGGCTAGCACAGATACGCAGTATTTT.

Points on this clonotype: This is likely a read error, given that the CDR3 carries no conserved phenylalanine or tryptophan at its end. The chain joins TRBV3-1 to TRBJ1-2, with 10 bases matching TRBD1. The length of the CDR3 is 15 residues. The V segment lost 5 bases and the J segment 8 bases; nucleotides outside the gene matches: 11. Germline V gives CDR1 LGHDT, CDR2 YNNKEL (reference sequence). CDR3 sequence: CASSSPGTGEYGYTL. The CDR3 nucleotides read TGTGCCAGCAGCTCCCCCGGGACAGGGGAATACGGCTACACCCTC.